Below are 19 T cell receptor beta chains sequenced from a single sample in a study of shared clonotypes between healthy human individuals. Libraries were prepared by immunoSEQ multiplex PCR; TCRdb keeps only in-frame clonotypes and omits some of them. Of some 2.1 million clones listed, roughly 96% are singletons. Sequencing was carried out using naive CD4+ T cells sorted from blood. This sample's subset: CD45RA+ positively selected. The receptors come from a man between 18 and 35 years old in good health.

The chain couples TRBV6-1 to TRBJ2-1; TRBD1 agrees at 7 bases. The CDR3 sequence is 13 residues long. V trimming: 4 bases; J trimming: 10 bases; junction bases outside the gene matches: 7. The V gene's germline CDR1 is MNHNS and CDR2 SASEGT. CDR3 bases: TGTGCCAGCAGTGGGGACAGCTGGTTCGAGCAGTTCTTC. It codes for CASSGDSWFEQFF.

The gene calls are TRBV10-3 and TRBJ2-2; D remains ambiguous. The germline V gene has CDR1 ENHRY and CDR2 SYGVKD. V was pared by 8 bases and J by 4 bases, with 11 bases between. This CDR3 spans 13 amino acids. Here the CDR3 DNA reads TGTGCCATCCAGCCGGATCCCACCGGGGAGCTGTTTTTT. Its translation: CAIQPDPTGELFF.

The gene calls are TRBV7-2 and TRBJ2-3; D might be TRBD2 (5 bases). The CDR3 is 13 amino acids. Trimming removed 7 bases at V and 6 bases at J, with 14 bases between. Germline CDR1 is SGHTA and CDR2 is FQGNSA. The CDR3 DNA sequence: TGTGCCAGCACCAACGGGGTCTGGGATACGCAGTATTTT. This codes for CASTNGVWDTQYF.

This clone has only one observation. The genes are TRBV5-1 and TRBJ2-1; 8 bases agree with TRBD2. Germline trimming cut 4 bases from V and 5 bases from J; bases unmatched to any gene: 8. The CDR3 has 15 residues. From germline, CDR1 is SGHRS and CDR2 YFSETQ. Here the CDR3 reads CASSPSGFNNNEQFF. The DNA of the CDR3 is TGCGCCAGCAGCCCTAGCGGGTTCAACAACAATGAGCAGTTCTTC.

In this sample, this clone turned up a few times. CDR3 DNA sequence: TGTGCCAGCACCCCCGACGGGACGGGACAGTACTACGAGCAGTACTTC. Translation gives CASTPDGTGQYYEQYF. The V call is TRBV28, the J call TRBJ2-7; 7 bases map to TRBD1. The CDR3 length is 16 residues. Germline CDR1 MDHEN, CDR2 SYDVKM. Trimming cost V 7 bases and J 3 bases; bases outside gene matches: 15.

V and J are TRBV21-1 and TRBJ1-1. TRBV21-1 is a listed pseudogene. This CDR3 is 15 amino acids long. The DNA for the CDR3 is TGTGCCAGCAGCAAGACGGCGGTTTGGGACACTGAAGCTTTCTTT. Encoded protein: CASSKTAVWDTEAFF.

V usage is TRBV11-2 and J usage is TRBJ2-1; 9 bases map to TRBD2. Germline V gene data show CDR1 as SGHAT and CDR2 as FQNNGV. The CDR3 is 16 residues long. Trimming took 3 bases from V and 4 from J; bases not matched to a gene: 7. This CDR3 is CASSFSLREGYNEQFF. DNA for the CDR3: TGTGCCAGCAGCTTTTCTTTGCGGGAGGGTTACAATGAGCAGTTCTTC.

For this clone: The sample carries other DNA sequences with the same CDR3. The V and J genes are TRBV6-1 and TRBJ1-1, with D possibly TRBD1 on 5 matching bases. V gave up 4 bases and J gave up 0 bases, with 6 bases separating them. CDR1 MNHNS and CDR2 SASEGT come from the germline V gene. The CDR3 length is 13 residues. The chain's CDR3 is CASSGTLNTEAFF. The CDR3 nucleotides are TGTGCCAGCAGTGGGACATTGAACACTGAAGCTTTCTTT.

CDR3 in DNA: TGTGCCAGCACCCCGGGACAGATTAACAATGAGCAGTTCTTC. It specifies CASTPGQINNEQFF. The chain carries TRBV6-6 and TRBJ2-1; 7 bases align to TRBD1. The CDR3 covers 14 residues. With V trimmed by 7 bases and J by 5 bases, 8 bases remained unmatched. CDR1 is MNHNY, CDR2 SVGAGI, per germline (reference sequence).

The chain joins TRBV6-6 to TRBJ2-7; D unresolved. CDR1 is MNHNY and CDR2 is SVGAGI in the germline V gene (reference sequence). V shed 4 bases and J shed 2 bases, with 3 bases lying between them. This CDR3 is built from 11 residues. In nucleotides, the CDR3 is TGTGCCAGCAGTTTCGCCTACGAGCAGTACTTC. Its protein is CASSFAYEQYF.

The chain links TRBV4-1 to TRBJ1-5, with a weak D call TRBD1 (5 bases). This CDR3 has 15 amino acids. In germline, CDR1 is MGHRA, CDR2 YSYEKL. Trimming left V 5 bases short and J 2 bases short, with 13 bases between. The CDR3 region is CASSTPGLGNQPQHF. CDR3 nucleotides: TGCGCCAGCAGCACCCCAGGGTTGGGCAATCAGCCCCAGCATTTT.

The chain combines TRBV19 with TRBJ1-6; D remains unclear. CDR1 and CDR2 (germline): LNHDA, SQIVND (reference sequence). Trimming stripped 4 bases from V and 4 bases from J, with 8 bases between. The CDR3 runs to 14 residues. CDR3 sequence: CASSSVPYNSPLHF. The CDR3 DNA follows: TGTGCCAGTAGTAGCGTCCCGTATAATTCACCCCTCCACTTT.

The CDR3 is CASSPRLSQETQYF. DNA for the CDR3: TGTGCCAGCAGCCCGCGACTGAGCCAAGAGACCCAGTACTTC. J is TRBJ2-5 and V is TRBV7-2; D remains ambiguous. CDR3 length equals 14 residues. Germline-derived CDR1 and CDR2 are SGHTA and FQGNSA. Trimming pared 5 bases from V and 1 base from J, leaving 11 bases between.

This rearrangement joins TRBV18 to TRBJ2-7; the D gene is possibly TRBD2 (6 bases). This CDR3 is built from 15 residues. CDR1 and CDR2 from the germline V gene are KGHSH and LQKENI. V shed 4 bases and J shed 4 bases, with 17 bases lying between them. The CDR3 sequence is CASSQAGGKEYEQYF. CDR3 nucleotide sequence: TGTGCCAGCTCACAGGCTGGGGGGAAGGAGTACGAGCAGTACTTC.

The gene calls are TRBV9 and TRBJ1-4, with D perhaps TRBD1 (5 bases). V was clipped by 1 base and J by 1 base, with 11 bases between them. The CDR3 runs to 16 residues. Germline CDR1 reads SGDLS; CDR2 reads YYNGEE. The CDR3 sequence: CASSVLPRETNEKLFF. The CDR3 nucleotides read TGTGCCAGCAGCGTACTTCCCAGGGAAACTAATGAAAAACTGTTTTTT.

The J gene is TRBJ2-7, the V gene TRBV19, with TRBD1 matching 7 bases. The CDR3 loop spans 13 amino acids. Germline V gene data show CDR1 as LNHDA and CDR2 as SQIVND (reference sequence). After removal of 11 bases from V and 5 bases from J, the junction contained 12 bases not matched to a gene. The CDR3 region is CASGFRGSNEQYF. CDR3 coding DNA: TGTGCCTCAGGGTTCAGGGGGAGTAACGAGCAGTACTTC.

The gene calls are TRBV9 and TRBJ1-2, with D tentatively TRBD1 (5 bases). With 4 bases removed from V and 4 bases from J, the gap between germline ends came to 17 bases. Germline lookup yields CDR1 SGDLS and CDR2 YYNGEE. The CDR3 consists of 15 residues. The CDR3 region has the DNA TGTGCCAGCAGCTCGAGCCAGGACAAGGCCTATGGCTACACCTTC. Its translation is CASSSSQDKAYGYTF.

In this sample, this clone turned up once. The genes are TRBV5-1 and TRBJ2-3, with 8 nucleotides matching TRBD2. Per the germline V gene, CDR1 is SGHRS and CDR2 is YFSETQ. The CDR3 is 15 residues long. V lost 0 bases and J lost 5; bases outside the gene matches: 5. This CDR3 is CASSLVRLAGDTQYF. The CDR3 DNA sequence: TGCGCCAGCAGCTTGGTCCGGCTAGCGGGAGATACGCAGTATTTT.

CDR3 sequence: CASSGAGIAHF. As DNA, the CDR3 is TGTGCCAGCAGTGGAGCGGGTATAGCGCATTTT. This chain links TRBV28 with TRBJ1-5, with no clear D. This CDR3 comprises 11 residues. Germline V gene sequence: CDR1 MDHEN, CDR2 SYDVKM. V lost 5 bases, J lost 15 bases, and 14 bases lay in between.